The 5 T cell receptor beta chains below come from one sample, sequenced in a study of cytomegalovirus exposure and HLA in healthy donors. The study ran its PCR with 60 Vbeta and 13 Jbeta primers. Repertoires were generated with immunoSEQ multiplex PCR, while TCRdb's copy carries only in-frame clones and drops some. The sample yields some 78,000 clones, approximately 80% seen once. The sequenced sample consisted of PBMCs. These TCRs come from a man between 45 and 60 years old in good health and CMV-seropositive.

This chain joins TRBV18 and TRBJ1-1, with 9 bases matching TRBD1. CDR3 length: 15 amino acids. Germline CDR1 KGHSH, CDR2 LQKENI. Germline trimming cut 2 bases from V and 1 base from J; bases unmatched to any gene: 2. CDR3 in amino acids: CASSPTTGGNTEAFF. CDR3 DNA sequence: TGTGCCAGCTCACCAACGACAGGGGGGAACACTGAAGCTTTCTTT.

The chain carries TRBV7-2 and TRBJ2-7, with a weak D call TRBD2 (6 bases). The CDR3 contains 13 residues. Per germline, CDR1 SGHTA and CDR2 FQGNSA. The V gene lost 5 bases and the J gene lost 3 bases, with 11 bases spanning the gap. The CDR3 spells CASSQTSFYEQYF. The CDR3 DNA reads TGTGCCAGCAGCCAGACTAGTTTCTACGAGCAGTACTTC.

The chain uses TRBV19 and TRBJ1-1, with D possibly TRBD1 on 6 matching bases. Germline CDR1 and CDR2: LNHDA and SQIVND (reference sequence). This CDR3 region has 15 residues. V was cut by 4 bases and J by 4 bases, with 16 bases left in between. DNA of the CDR3: TGTGCCAGTAGTAGGCCAGGGGCTGCGAGCACTGAAGCTTTCTTT. It is translated as CASSRPGAASTEAFF.

The rearrangement links TRBV7-2 to TRBJ2-3; D remains ambiguous. The length of the CDR3 is 12 residues. The V end was cut by 3 bases, the J end by 10 bases, with 11 bases between. Germline V gene lookup returns CDR1 SGHTA and CDR2 FQGNSA. The CDR3 is CASSLERKAQYF. CDR3 DNA: TGTGCCAGCAGCTTGGAGAGAAAGGCGCAGTATTTT.

The V call is TRBV30, the J call TRBJ2-4, with a weak D call TRBD2 (6 bases). V lost 0 bases, J lost 12 bases, and 18 bases lay in between. Germline lookup yields CDR1 GTSNPN and CDR2 SVGIG (reference sequence). This CDR3 is 14 amino acids long. Here the CDR3 reads CAWSVRASAGGQYF. In DNA, the CDR3 is TGTGCCTGGAGTGTACGGGCGAGTGCCGGGGGTCAGTACTTC.